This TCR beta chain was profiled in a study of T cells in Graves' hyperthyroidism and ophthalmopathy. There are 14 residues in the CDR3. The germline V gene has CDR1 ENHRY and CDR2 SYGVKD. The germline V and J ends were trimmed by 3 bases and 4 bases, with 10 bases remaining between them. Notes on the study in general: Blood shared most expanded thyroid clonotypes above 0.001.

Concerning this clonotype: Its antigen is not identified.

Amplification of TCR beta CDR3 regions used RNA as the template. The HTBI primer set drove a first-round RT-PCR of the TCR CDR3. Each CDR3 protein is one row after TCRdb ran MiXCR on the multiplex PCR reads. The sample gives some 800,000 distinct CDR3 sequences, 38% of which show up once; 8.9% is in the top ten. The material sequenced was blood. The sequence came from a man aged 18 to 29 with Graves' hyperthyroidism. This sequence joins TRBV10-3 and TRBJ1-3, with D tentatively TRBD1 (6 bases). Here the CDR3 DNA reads TGTGCCATCAGTGATACAGGGAACGGAAACACCATATATTTT. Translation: CAISDTGNGNTIYF.